This T cell receptor (beta chain) was observed in a study of graft-versus-host responses after intestinal transplantation. V was clipped by 6 bases and J by 5 bases; unmatched bases: 9. The CDR3 length is 15 residues. Looked up from germline, CDR1 is MGHRA and CDR2 is YSYEKL. About this clone: Antigen unknown.

The table came from immunoSEQ multiplex PCR; TCRdb's copy has only in-frame clones and leaves some out. The sample includes fewer than 150,000 clones, roughly 92% seen only once; the top ten take roughly 0.17%. This specimen consisted of unstimulated CD4+ T cells sorted from spleen or lymph node cells, obtained before intestinal transplant. V gene TRBV4-1 combines with J gene TRBJ2-3, with 9 bases matching TRBD1. The receptor's source is a human donor who received an intestinal transplant. The CDR3 DNA reads TGCGCCAGCAGGAGGGGGGACAGGGACGAAGATACGCAGTATTTT. Translated, it gives CASRRGDRDEDTQYF.